The 3 T cell receptor beta chains in this list originate from one sample, sequenced in a study of radiation and T cells in renal cell carcinoma (dated by TCRdb to 2020 to 2022). Receptors were amplified or captured by the immunoSEQ multiplex PCR assay. Drawn from immuneACCESS, this table holds only the in-frame rearrangements with V and J called that TCRdb kept. Clones are partly lost; checked studies trace under half to an unresolved V gene and leave the rest unexplained. Present in this sample are around 26,000 clones, 58% of which were seen just once. The ten top clones hold 22% of the sample. The sample's time point label, in plain terms: tumor resected at nephrectomy. The treatment or condition tag for this specimen amounts to: treatment-naive control, cytoreductive nephrectomy. Sequenced material: tumor tissue, taken from a patient whose treatment was nephrectomy without radiotherapy. Source of these receptors: a man in his forties or fifties with renal cell carcinoma.

This clone was counted only a few times. This CDR3 is missing its conserved last phenylalanine or tryptophan, likely due to a read error. The DNA is left out, because the CDR3 cannot be placed on it with certainty; the CDR3 is given as TCRdb lists it. The V call is TRBV3-2, the J call TRBJ2-7; TRBD1, the D gene given by the table, was not confirmed from the DNA. TRBV3-2 is reported as a pseudogene. The CDR3 is 9 residues long, ends included. The CDR3 loop reads CASSQSRGS.

V is TRBV27 and J is TRBJ1-2; 10 bases align to TRBD1. The CDR3 is made up of 15 amino acids. Germline trimming cut 5 bases from V and 2 bases from J; bases unmatched to any gene: 5. CDR1 is MNHEY, CDR2 SMNVEV, per germline (reference sequence). Here the CDR3 reads CASSTKTGGNYGYTF. The CDR3 region has the DNA TGTGCCAGCAGTACCAAGACAGGGGGCAACTATGGCTACACCTTC.

The rearrangement links TRBV2 to TRBJ1-1, with no clear D. The germline gives CDR1 SNHLY, CDR2 FYNNEI. Trimming cost V 3 bases and J 1 base, with 12 bases left between them. CDR3 length: 15 amino acids. DNA of the CDR3: TGTGCCAGCAGTGAGATGGGGATCCGGAACACTGAAGCTTTCTTT. Translated: CASSEMGIRNTEAFF.